The 24 T cell receptor beta chains given below trace back to one sample, sequenced in a study of T-cell reconstitution after alpha-beta-depleted transplantation in children. Unique molecular identifiers were used to barcode this TCRbeta library. One entry per CDR3 protein, called by TCRdb with MiXCR from the PCR reads. The profile shows about 160,000 distinct CDR3 sequences, around 10% of them singletons. The material sequenced was PBMCs, taken before TCRalphabeta/CD19-depleted stem cell transplant. Receptors originate from a boy aged 2 to 10 with acute myeloid leukemia, due to receive a stem cell transplant.

The sample holds many counts of this clonotype. V is TRBV7-2 and J is TRBJ2-1; TRBD2 aligns across 7 bases. V lost 3 bases and J lost 1; bases outside the gene matches: 9. The CDR3 extends over 17 amino acids. The germline V gene encodes CDR1 SGHTA and CDR2 FQGNSA. The CDR3 protein is CASSLIGGGSSYNEQFF. The CDR3 region has the DNA TGTGCCAGCAGCTTGATTGGGGGGGGGTCATCCTACAATGAGCAGTTCTTC.

This clonotype has a count of ten or more. The junction differs from germline at one of its ends, possibly a read error. The rearrangement uses TRBV5-8 and TRBJ2-1, with 8 bases matching TRBD1. The germline V gene encodes CDR1 SGHTS and CDR2 YDEGEE. The CDR3 is made up of 15 amino acids. The CDR3 sequence is CASSSWRRTGNGQFF. The CDR3 DNA follows: TGTGCCAGCAGCTCGTGGAGGCGGACAGGGAATGGGCAGTTCTTC.

This clonotype was seen many times. The rearrangement uses TRBV20-1 and TRBJ2-1; 10 nucleotides align to TRBD2. The trim removed 1 base at V and 9 bases at J, leaving 6 bases unmatched. The CDR3 covers 14 residues. Germline V CDR1 and CDR2: DFQATT, SNEGSKA (reference sequence). Here the CDR3 DNA reads TGCAGTGCTAGAGTATCTAGCGGGAGTGGTGAGCAGTTCTTC. This sequence encodes CSARVSSGSGEQFF.

This clonotype has a count of ten or more. The rearrangement links TRBV5-1 to TRBJ2-7; the D gene could be TRBD1 or TRBD2 (5 bases each). Germline CDR1 and CDR2: SGHRS and YFSETQ. This CDR3 region has 15 residues. Trimming shortened V by 0 bases and J by 6 bases, and 16 bases separated the two germline ends. The CDR3 is CASSLGPGTGREQYF. DNA of the CDR3: TGCGCCAGCAGCTTGGGGCCCGGGACGGGTCGCGAGCAGTACTTC.

This clonotype occurred a few times. This chain joins TRBV6-5 and TRBJ2-3, with 8 bases that match TRBD2. Unmatched junction bases numbered 9, after V lost 1 base and J lost 0 bases. CDR3 length equals 18 residues. CDR1 and CDR2 from the germline V gene are MNHEY and SVGAGI. This CDR3 reads CASSYYARASGSTDTQYF. The CDR3 DNA reads as TGTGCCAGCAGTTACTATGCCCGGGCTAGCGGGAGCACAGATACGCAGTATTTT.

This clonotype showed up many times. The genes are TRBV27 and TRBJ2-1, with 7 bases fitting TRBD2. The CDR3 extends over 15 amino acids. Germline CDR1 reads MNHEY; CDR2 reads SMNVEV (reference sequence). V dropped 2 bases and J dropped 3; count of bases not matched to a gene: 4. CDR3 sequence reads: CASSLGGSGYNEQFF. CDR3 DNA sequence: TGTGCCAGCAGTTTAGGCGGGAGTGGCTACAATGAGCAGTTCTTC.

Ten or more counts support this clonotype. The chain links TRBV20-1 to TRBJ2-7; D assignment may be TRBD1 or TRBD2 (5 bases each). Trimming cost V 4 bases and J 1 base, with 17 bases left between them. CDR3 length: 15 amino acids. From germline, CDR1 is DFQATT and CDR2 SNEGSKA (reference sequence). CDR3 bases: TGCAGTGCTACAGACGGGACCTCCCTATCCTACGAGCAGTACTTC. Its translation is CSATDGTSLSYEQYF.

This clonotype was counted ten times or more. The chain carries TRBV10-2 and TRBJ2-7, with 14 bases aligning to TRBD2. This CDR3 is 13 amino acids long. CDR1 and CDR2 (germline): WSHSY, SAAADI. The trim removed 9 bases at V and 3 bases at J, leaving 1 base unmatched. CDR3 DNA sequence: TGCGCCAGTGGGACTAGCGGGGGCTACGAGCAGTACGTC. Its protein is CASGTSGGYEQYV.

The table lists this clonotype with many counts. Written as DNA, the CDR3 is TGTGCCAGCAGTCCCCACCCCCTAGCGGGGGAGGACAATGAGCAGTTCTTC. As protein: CASSPHPLAGEDNEQFF. The chain uses TRBV27 and TRBJ2-1, with TRBD2 identical over 10 bases. The germline V gene has CDR1 MNHEY and CDR2 SMNVEV (reference sequence). The V segment lost 5 bases and the J segment 5 bases; nucleotides outside the gene matches: 12. The CDR3 is 17 residues long.

This clonotype was detected only a few times. The V call is TRBV9, the J call TRBJ2-3; 8 bases are a match to TRBD2. With 3 bases clipped from V and 8 bases from J, the junction kept 23 bases outside the gene matches. Germline V gene sequence: CDR1 SGDLS, CDR2 YYNGEE. CDR3 length: 19 residues. The CDR3 nucleotides read TGTGCCAGCAGCGCCCTACCAGTTGGGGCCAGCGGGGGATGGGTTACGCAGTATTTT. The encoded protein is CASSALPVGASGGWVTQYF.

At least ten counts were recorded for this clonotype. J is TRBJ2-3 and V is TRBV5-1, with D perhaps matching TRBD2 (5 bases). The V end was cut by 5 bases, the J end by 2 bases, with 18 bases between. Per the germline V gene, CDR1 is SGHRS and CDR2 is YFSETQ. The CDR3 extends over 16 amino acids. The CDR3: CASRLTSPVYTDTQYF. CDR3 nucleotide sequence: TGCGCCAGCAGATTAACTAGTCCTGTCTACACAGATACGCAGTATTTT.

This clonotype was counted many times. J is TRBJ2-3 and V is TRBV13; TRBD1 matches at 7 bases. With V trimmed by 4 bases and J by 6 bases, 10 bases remained unmatched. The length of the CDR3 is 15 residues. Germline V gene data show CDR1 as PRHDT and CDR2 as FYEKMQ (reference sequence). In nucleotides, the CDR3 is TGTGCCAGCAGCTCCTCTCGACAGGGTTGGGATACGCAGTATTTT. Translating gives CASSSSRQGWDTQYF.

The table lists this clonotype with many counts. V is TRBV12-3 or TRBV12-4 and J is TRBJ1-2, with D perhaps TRBD1 (5 bases). The CDR3 consists of 16 residues. V dropped 6 bases and J dropped 0 bases, with 17 bases sitting between them. The CDR3 nucleotides are TGTGCCAGCAGATCCCGGGACGGATACTCTAACTATGGCTACACCTTC. This translates into CASRSRDGYSNYGYTF.

Many counts were recorded for this clonotype. V and J are TRBV5-1 and TRBJ2-5, with D unclear. Germline V gene data show CDR1 as SGHRS and CDR2 as YFSETQ. Trimming stripped 3 bases from V and 0 bases from J, with 3 bases between. There are 12 residues in the CDR3. DNA for the CDR3: TGCGCCAGCAGCTGGGACCAAGAGACCCAGTACTTC. Protein sequence: CASSWDQETQYF.

Remarks on this clonotype: Given a much more abundant clone one base away, this may be a read error. This chain links TRBV24-1 with TRBJ2-1; D may correspond to TRBD1 or TRBD2 (7 bases each). Trimming took 12 bases from V and 4 from J, leaving 18 bases between them. There are 14 residues in the CDR3. Per the germline V gene, CDR1 is KGHDR and CDR2 is SFDVKD. CDR3 coding DNA: TGTGCCGCCGAAGCGGGACAGACTTACAATGAGCAGTTCTTC. Encoded protein: CAAEAGQTYNEQFF.

This clonotype has at least ten counts. The V call is TRBV28, the J call TRBJ2-3, with D possibly TRBD2 on 6 matching bases. CDR3 length equals 19 residues. V dropped 4 bases and J dropped 2 bases, with 25 bases sitting between them. Germline loops: CDR1 MDHEN, CDR2 SYDVKM. Here the CDR3 DNA reads TGTGCCAGCAGTTCCAACCGGGATAGGAGGACTACTAACACAGATACGCAGTATTTT. It specifies CASSSNRDRRTTNTDTQYF. Full variable domain (rest looked up from reference TRBV28 and TRBJ2-3): DVKVTQSSRYLVKRTGEKVFLECVQDMDHENMFWYRQDPGLGLRLIYFSYDVKMKEKGDIPEGYSVSREKKERFSLILESASTNQTSMYLCASSSNRDRRTTNTDTQYFGPGTRLTVL.

This clonotype was observed a few times. The CDR3, as DNA: TGTGCCAGCTCACCCGCAGACACCTACGAGCAGTACTTC. Translation: CASSPADTYEQYF. This chain uses TRBV18 with TRBJ2-7; D unresolved. With 3 bases removed from V and 2 bases from J, the gap between germline ends came to 8 bases. Germline loops: CDR1 KGHSH, CDR2 LQKENI. The CDR3 loop spans 13 amino acids.

This clonotype was observed many times. The chain links TRBV7-2 to TRBJ2-3; 7 nucleotides match TRBD2. V was clipped by 10 bases and J by 6 bases; unmatched bases: 16. Germline-derived CDR1 and CDR2 are SGHTA and FQGNSA. The CDR3 covers 15 residues. This chain's CDR3 is CATGHYSSGIDTQYF. CDR3 coding DNA: TGTGCCACCGGACACTATTCAAGCGGGATCGATACGCAGTATTTT.

As regards this clonotype: A single base separates this from a much larger clone, so it may be a read error. A read error is likely, as this CDR3 ends without the conserved phenylalanine or tryptophan. This chain joins TRBV27 and TRBJ1-2; D remains ambiguous. CDR3 size: 13 residues. The V gene's germline CDR1 is MNHEY and CDR2 SMNVEV (reference sequence). Trimming removed 0 bases at V and 8 bases at J, with 10 bases between. This chain's CDR3 is CASSLSPASGYTL. The CDR3 bases are TGTGCCAGCAGTTTATCGCCGGCCTCCGGCTACACCCTC.

This clonotype was recorded at least ten times. The chain's CDR3 is CASSCRDRGVPEAFF. The CDR3 region has the DNA TGTGCCAGCAGCTGCCGGGACAGGGGGGTCCCTGAAGCTTTCTTT. The chain is built from TRBV11-2 and TRBJ1-1, with 11 bases lining up with TRBD1. Germline CDR1 and CDR2: SGHAT and FQNNGV. This CDR3 is 15 amino acids long. V gave up 4 bases and J gave up 6 bases; unmatched junction bases: 7.

This clonotype appeared many times. V usage is TRBV4-1 and J usage is TRBJ2-1; no clear D gene. Deletions cut 0 bases from V and 2 bases from J, with 2 bases between. Germline CDR1 reads MGHRA; CDR2 reads YSYEKL. CDR3 length: 13 residues. For the CDR3, the DNA is TGCGCCAGCAGCCAAGACCCCTACAATGAGCAGTTCTTC. This sequence encodes CASSQDPYNEQFF.

This clonotype was detected ten times or more. The chain is built from TRBV28 and TRBJ2-2, with 7 bases identical to TRBD2. V lost 6 bases to trimming and J lost 4 bases; unmatched junction nucleotides: 8. Looked up from germline, CDR1 is MDHEN and CDR2 is SYDVKM. The CDR3 runs to 15 residues. For the CDR3, the DNA is TGTGCCAGCAGCACAAGGGGAGGGGTCACCGGGGAGCTGTTTTTT. Translated, it gives CASSTRGGVTGELFF.

This clonotype was seen ten or more times. The gene calls are TRBV6-5 and TRBJ2-3, with 8 bases identical to TRBD1. The junction had 5 bases not matched to a gene; V was cut back by 8 bases and J by 7 bases. Per the germline V gene, CDR1 is MNHEY and CDR2 is SVGAGI. The CDR3 consists of 12 residues. The CDR3 DNA reads as TGTGCCAGCGGGACAGGCGGGTATACGCAGTATTTT. This encodes CASGTGGYTQYF.

As regards this clonotype: This may be a read error, as it is one base from a much larger clone. The chain joins TRBV11-2 to TRBJ2-7; no definite D call. In germline, CDR1 is SGHAT, CDR2 FQNNGV. There are 14 residues in the CDR3. This CDR3 is CASNLEPATYEQYF. In DNA, the CDR3 is TGTGCCAGCAACTTAGAGCCGGCCACCTACGAGCAGTACTTC.